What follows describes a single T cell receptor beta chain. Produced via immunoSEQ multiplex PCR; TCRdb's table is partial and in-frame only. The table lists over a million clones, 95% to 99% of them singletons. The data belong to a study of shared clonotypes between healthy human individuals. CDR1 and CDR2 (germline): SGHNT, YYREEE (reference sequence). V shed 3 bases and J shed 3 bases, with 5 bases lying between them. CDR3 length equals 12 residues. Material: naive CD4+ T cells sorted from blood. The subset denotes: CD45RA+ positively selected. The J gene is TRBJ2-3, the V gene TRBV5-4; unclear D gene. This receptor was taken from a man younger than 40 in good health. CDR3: CASSSETDTQYF. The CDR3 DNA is TGTGCCAGCAGCTCGGAGACAGATACGCAGTATTTT. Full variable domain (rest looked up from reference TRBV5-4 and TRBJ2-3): ETGVTQSPTHLIKTRGQQVTLRCSSQSGHNTVSWYQQALGQGPQFIFQYYREEENGRGNFPPRFSGLQFPNYSSELNVNALELDDSALYLCASSSETDTQYFGPGTRLTVL.